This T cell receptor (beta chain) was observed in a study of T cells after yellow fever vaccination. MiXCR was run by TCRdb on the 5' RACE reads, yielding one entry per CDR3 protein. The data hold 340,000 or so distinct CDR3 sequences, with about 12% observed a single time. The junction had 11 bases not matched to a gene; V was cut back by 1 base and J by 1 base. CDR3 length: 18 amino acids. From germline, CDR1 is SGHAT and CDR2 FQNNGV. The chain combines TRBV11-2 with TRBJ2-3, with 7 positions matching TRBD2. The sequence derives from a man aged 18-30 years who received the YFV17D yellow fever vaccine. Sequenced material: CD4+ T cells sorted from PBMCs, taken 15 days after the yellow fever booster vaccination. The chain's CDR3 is CASSLGRGAGVRTDTQYF. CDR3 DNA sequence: TGTGCCAGCAGCTTAGGAAGAGGGGCGGGGGTCCGCACAGATACGCAGTATTTT.